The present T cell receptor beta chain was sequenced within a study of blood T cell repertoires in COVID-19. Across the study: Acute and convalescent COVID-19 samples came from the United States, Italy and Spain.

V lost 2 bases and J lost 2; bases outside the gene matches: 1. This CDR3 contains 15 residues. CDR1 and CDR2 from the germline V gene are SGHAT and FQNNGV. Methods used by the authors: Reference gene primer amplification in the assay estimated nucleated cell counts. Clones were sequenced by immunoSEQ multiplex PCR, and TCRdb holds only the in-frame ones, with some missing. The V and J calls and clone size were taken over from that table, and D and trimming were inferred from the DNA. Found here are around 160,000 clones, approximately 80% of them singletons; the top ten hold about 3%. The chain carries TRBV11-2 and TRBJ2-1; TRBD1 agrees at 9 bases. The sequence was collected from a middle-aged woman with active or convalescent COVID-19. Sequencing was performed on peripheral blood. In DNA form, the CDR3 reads TGTGCCAGCAGCTTAAACAGGGGGCCCTACAATGAGCAGTTCTTC. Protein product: CASSLNRGPYNEQFF.